Below, 11 T cell receptor beta chains from the same sample are listed, as sequenced in a study of OX40 agonist ivuxolimab in advanced cancers. The assay was immunoSEQ multiplex PCR, and TCRdb's table has in-frame clones only and misses some. The sample holds over 95,000 clones, roughly 91% seen once. The sequencing here drew on CD4+ or CD8+ T cells sorted from blood, taken in a trial of the OX40 agonist ivuxolimab. The receptors originated from an adult with an advanced solid tumor such as melanoma, head and neck, liver or kidney cancer.

The rearrangement links TRBV15 to TRBJ1-5; a possible D gene is TRBD1 (6 bases). The CDR3 has 19 residues. Germline V lookup: CDR1 LNHNV, CDR2 YYDKDF (reference sequence). V lost 0 bases and J lost 3, with 21 bases in between. CDR3 region: CATSRDRGQGTPNNQPQHF. The DNA of the CDR3 is TGTGCCACCAGCAGAGATCGGGGGCAGGGGACGCCTAACAATCAGCCCCAGCATTTT.

This clone came up a few times. V gene TRBV7-2 combines with J gene TRBJ2-1, with D maybe TRBD1 (6 bases). Germline CDR1 reads SGHTA; CDR2 reads FQGNSA. Trimming took 5 bases from V and 2 from J, leaving 13 bases between them. This CDR3 is 15 amino acids long. CDR3 coding DNA: TGTGCCAGCAGCATCAGGGGATATCCCTACAATGAGCAGTTCTTC. Translated: CASSIRGYPYNEQFF.

The CDR3 is CASSWGGTSYNEQFF. DNA of the CDR3: TGCGCCAGCAGCTGGGGCGGCACTTCCTACAATGAGCAGTTCTTC. The chain joins TRBV5-1 to TRBJ2-1, with D perhaps matching TRBD1 (5 bases). The CDR3 consists of 15 residues. Germline lookup yields CDR1 SGHRS and CDR2 YFSETQ. The ends were cut back, 3 bases at V and 1 base at J, with 11 bases in the middle.

The chain employs TRBV7-9 and TRBJ1-1, with a weak D call TRBD1 (6 bases). The CDR3 loop spans 17 amino acids. CDR1 and CDR2 (germline): SEHNR, FQNEAQ (reference sequence). The V gene lost 1 base and the J gene lost 5 bases, with 20 bases spanning the gap. The DNA of the CDR3 is TGTGCCAGCAGCTTAGGGGGGACATCAACGGATGGGACTGAAGCTTTCTTT. Translating gives CASSLGGTSTDGTEAFF.

This rearrangement joins TRBV7-9 to TRBJ1-5; perhaps TRBD1 as D (6 bases). Trimming pared 5 bases from V and 11 bases from J, leaving 10 bases between. The CDR3 consists of 11 residues. The germline V gene has CDR1 SEHNR and CDR2 FQNEAQ (reference sequence). In DNA, the CDR3 is TGTGCCAGCAGCGGTGAGGGGGCCCAGCATTTT. Protein product: CASSGEGAQHF.

The gene calls are TRBV9 and TRBJ2-5, with 7 bases lining up with TRBD1. The V gene end was trimmed by 0 bases and the J gene end by 2 bases; junction bases not matched to a gene: 7. The CDR3 length is 16 residues. Germline V lookup: CDR1 SGDLS, CDR2 YYNGEE. CDR3 coding DNA: TGTGCCAGCAGCGTAGCTGAGGGACAGCCACAAGAGACCCAGTACTTC. It specifies CASSVAEGQPQETQYF.

This chain uses TRBV7-2 with TRBJ1-3; 8 bases are a match to TRBD1. With V trimmed by 5 bases and J by 2 bases, 8 bases remained unmatched. Germline V CDR1 and CDR2: SGHTA, FQGNSA. The CDR3 length is 16 residues. CDR3 in amino acids: CASSTQTGAPGNTIYF. The CDR3 region has the DNA TGTGCCAGCAGCACCCAGACAGGGGCCCCTGGAAACACCATATATTTT.

This clone appeared once. The chain has TRBV14 and TRBJ2-2; 15 nucleotides agree with TRBD2. J was trimmed by 4 bases and V by 3 bases; bases with no gene match: 6. The CDR3 loop spans 18 amino acids. CDR1 and CDR2 (germline): SGHDN, FVKESK. As DNA, the CDR3 is TGTGCCAGCAGCCAGGGACTAGCGGGAGGTTTTATCACCGGGGAGCTGTTTTTT. Its protein product is CASSQGLAGGFITGELFF.

This chain uses TRBV18 with TRBJ2-5; tentative D call: TRBD1 (6 bases). V lost 1 base, J lost 4 bases, and 19 bases lay in between. The CDR3 is 17 amino acids. From germline, CDR1 is KGHSH and CDR2 LQKENI. The CDR3 loop reads CASSPLPAQGSGETQYF. The CDR3 nucleotides read TGTGCCAGCTCACCACTGCCCGCACAGGGATCGGGAGAGACCCAGTACTTC.

V is TRBV4-2 and J is TRBJ2-7, with TRBD1 matching over 8 bases. V lost 0 bases, J lost 2 bases, and 9 bases stayed unmatched. The CDR3 consists of 17 residues. Germline V gene sequence: CDR1 LGHNA, CDR2 YNFKEQ. The CDR3 region is CASSQDLGGQAPYEQYF. DNA for the CDR3: TGTGCCAGCAGCCAAGATCTTGGGGGACAGGCTCCCTACGAGCAGTACTTC.

The V gene is TRBV7-9, the J gene TRBJ2-7, with D hard to call. This CDR3 has 13 residues. The V and J ends lost 0 bases and 5 bases respectively, with 8 bases between them. CDR1 and CDR2 (germline): SEHNR, FQNEAQ (reference sequence). CDR3 protein: CASSLARKNEQYF. The CDR3 coding sequence is TGTGCCAGCAGCTTAGCCCGCAAAAACGAGCAGTACTTC.